The clone carrying this T cell receptor (beta chain) was counted only a few times. What it binds is unknown. This entry belongs to a study of cytomegalovirus exposure and HLA in healthy donors. Vbeta (60) and Jbeta (13) primers were used in the PCR. This table comes from immunoSEQ multiplex PCR, and its TCRdb copy is limited to in-frame clones, with some not included. The data contain 200,000 to 250,000 clones, approximately 78% of them singletons. The germline V gene has CDR1 MNHNY and CDR2 SVGAGI (reference sequence). Trimming removed 6 bases from V and 5 bases from J, with 19 bases in between. This CDR3 has 15 residues. Study-level results: When analyzed later, a missense DCLRE1C variant was found to be linked to TCR beta V- and J-gene trimming.

V and J are TRBV6-6 and TRBJ1-2; no reliable D call. The sequencing input was PBMCs. The source of this sequence is a woman in her forties in good health and CMV-seronegative. This CDR3 reads CASRNLEGGSYGYTF. Here the CDR3 DNA reads TGTGCCAGCAGGAACTTGGAGGGAGGATCTTATGGCTACACCTTC.